One and the same sample provided the 4 T cell receptor beta chains below, sequenced in a study of blood T cell repertoires in COVID-19. TCRdb's table, derived via immunoSEQ multiplex PCR, lists solely in-frame clones and lacks some. Here the sample spans about 230,000 clones, over 75% being singletons. Sequencing used peripheral blood. The source is an elderly woman with acute or convalescent COVID-19.

V and J are TRBV4-1 and TRBJ1-5; TRBD1 is a possible D gene (5 bases). CDR3 length: 15 amino acids. Germline loops: CDR1 MGHRA, CDR2 YSYEKL. V lost 0 bases, J lost 5 bases, and 11 bases lay in between. CDR3: CASSQDDSRYQPQHF. The CDR3, as DNA: TGCGCCAGCAGCCAAGATGACAGCCGTTATCAGCCCCAGCATTTT.

This chain uses TRBV3-1 (or the pseudogene TRBV3-2) with TRBJ2-7; 10 positions match TRBD2. The junction had 1 base not matched to a gene; V was cut back by 1 base and J by 4 bases. Germline CDR1 LGHDT, CDR2 YNNKEL (reference sequence). The CDR3 runs 14 residues. This CDR3 reads CASSQGTSGYEQYF. Here the CDR3 DNA reads TGTGCCAGCAGCCAAGGGACTAGCGGATACGAGCAGTACTTC.

V and J are TRBV28 and TRBJ1-2, with TRBD1 matching over 8 bases. CDR1 is MDHEN, CDR2 SYDVKM, per germline. There are 15 residues in the CDR3. The J segment lost 2 bases and the V segment lost 2 bases, leaving 4 bases of the junction unmatched. Here the CDR3 reads CASSLLRGQNYGYTF. As DNA, the CDR3 is TGTGCCAGCAGTTTACTCAGGGGGCAGAACTATGGCTACACCTTC.

The rearrangement uses TRBV28 and TRBJ2-2; 11 bases match TRBD2. There are 15 residues in the CDR3. CDR1 and CDR2 (germline): MDHEN, SYDVKM. The V gene end was trimmed by 9 bases and the J gene end by 7 bases; junction bases not matched to a gene: 10. The DNA of the CDR3 is TGTGCCAGTACTAAACTAGCGGGAGCGGGCGGGGAGCTGTTTTTT. Protein: CASTKLAGAGGELFF.